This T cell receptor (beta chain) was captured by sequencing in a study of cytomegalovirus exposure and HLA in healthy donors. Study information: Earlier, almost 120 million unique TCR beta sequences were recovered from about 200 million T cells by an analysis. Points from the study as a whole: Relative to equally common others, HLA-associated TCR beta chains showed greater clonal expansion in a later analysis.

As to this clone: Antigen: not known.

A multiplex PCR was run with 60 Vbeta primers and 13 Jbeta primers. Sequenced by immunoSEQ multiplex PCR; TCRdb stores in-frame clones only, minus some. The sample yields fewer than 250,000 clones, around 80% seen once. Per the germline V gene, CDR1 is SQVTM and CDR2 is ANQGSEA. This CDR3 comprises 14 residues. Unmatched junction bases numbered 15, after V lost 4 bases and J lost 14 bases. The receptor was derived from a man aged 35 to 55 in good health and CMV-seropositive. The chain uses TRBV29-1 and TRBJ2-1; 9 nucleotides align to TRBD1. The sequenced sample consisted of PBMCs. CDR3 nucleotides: TGCAGCGTTGCCCAATCATCCGGGACAGGGCAGAAGTTCTTC. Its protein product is CSVAQSSGTGQKFF.